Listed below are T cell receptor beta chains from one sample, sequenced in a study of blood T cell repertoires in COVID-19. Clones were sequenced by immunoSEQ multiplex PCR, and TCRdb holds only the in-frame ones, with some missing. The data show about 110,000 clones, roughly 79% seen once. The sample taken for sequencing was peripheral blood. The receptors stem from a woman in her 70s with acute or convalescent COVID-19. Both conserved end residues are part of each CDR3. Each record gives: D gene, clone size, V gene, J gene, CDR3 protein, CDR3 DNA. D genes are given only for firm matches. Expanded clones get a size class; other rows say once, few or many, or leave the size out.

d_gene: TRBD1
abundance: .
v_gene: TRBV2
j_gene: TRBJ1-2
CDR3aa: CASGTGVLGYTF
CDR3nt: TGTGCCAGCGGGACAGGGGTTCTCGGCTACACCTTC

d_gene: .
abundance: .
v_gene: TRBV7-9
j_gene: TRBJ1-1
CDR3aa: CASSLSGRNTEAFF
CDR3nt: TGTGCCAGCAGCTTGTCTGGGAGGAACACTGAAGCTTTCTTT

d_gene: .
abundance: .
v_gene: TRBV20-1
j_gene: TRBJ1-4
CDR3aa: CSASVTGREKLFF
CDR3nt: TGCAGTGCTAGTGTTACAGGGCGGGAAAAACTGTTTTTT

d_gene: .
abundance: .
v_gene: TRBV27
j_gene: TRBJ1-1
CDR3aa: CASSSGMTNTEAFF
CDR3nt: TGTGCCAGCAGTTCGGGGATGACGAACACTGAAGCTTTCTTT

d_gene: .
abundance: .
v_gene: TRBV24-1
j_gene: TRBJ2-5
CDR3aa: CATSDTTGGKTQYF
CDR3nt: TGTGCCACCAGTGATACGACAGGTGGGAAGACCCAGTACTTC

d_gene: TRBD2
abundance: .
v_gene: TRBV7-2
j_gene: TRBJ2-7
CDR3aa: CASSSGTSGHEQYF
CDR3nt: TGTGCCAGCAGCTCCGGGACTAGCGGGCACGAGCAGTACTTC

d_gene: .
abundance: few
v_gene: TRBV15
j_gene: TRBJ2-2
CDR3aa: CATSIYTGNTGELFF
CDR3nt: TGTGCCACCAGCATCTATACAGGGAACACCGGGGAGCTGTTTTTT

d_gene: TRBD1
abundance: .
v_gene: TRBV10-3
j_gene: TRBJ2-2
CDR3aa: CAIMRGQTNTGELFF
CDR3nt: TGTGCCATCATGAGGGGGCAAACGAACACCGGGGAGCTGTTTTTT

d_gene: .
abundance: .
v_gene: TRBV3-1/TRBV3-2
j_gene: TRBJ2-7
CDR3aa: CASASGGSYEQYF
CDR3nt: TGTGCCAGCGCGAGCGGAGGCTCCTACGAGCAGTACTTC

d_gene: .
abundance: .
v_gene: TRBV6-2/TRBV6-3
j_gene: TRBJ2-2
CDR3aa: CASSSPGTGELFF
CDR3nt: TGTGCCAGCAGTAGCCCCGGCACCGGGGAGCTGTTTTTT

d_gene: .
abundance: .
v_gene: TRBV7-6
j_gene: TRBJ2-5
CDR3aa: CASSLLSGQETQYF
CDR3nt: TGTGCCAGCAGCTTACTCTCGGGGCAAGAGACCCAGTACTTC

d_gene: TRBD2
abundance: .
v_gene: TRBV7-9
j_gene: TRBJ2-1
CDR3aa: CASSPRRGLVNEQFF
CDR3nt: TGTGCCAGCAGCCCGAGGCGGGGGTTGGTCAATGAGCAGTTCTTC

d_gene: .
abundance: .
v_gene: TRBV6-5
j_gene: TRBJ2-7
CDR3aa: CASGAGVNEQYF
CDR3nt: TGTGCCTCAGGGGCAGGGGTCAACGAGCAGTACTTC

d_gene: TRBD1
abundance: .
v_gene: TRBV7-8
j_gene: TRBJ1-1
CDR3aa: CASSLGTGNTEAFF
CDR3nt: TGTGCCAGCAGCTTGGGGACAGGGAACACTGAAGCTTTCTTT

d_gene: TRBD1
abundance: once
v_gene: TRBV7-7
j_gene: TRBJ2-7
CDR3aa: CASSPDPTGGPYEQYF
CDR3nt: TGTGCTAGCAGCCCCGACCCGACAGGGGGGCCCTACGAGCAGTACTTC

d_gene: TRBD1
abundance: many
v_gene: TRBV5-5
j_gene: TRBJ1-3
CDR3aa: CASRDRDLSGNTIYF
CDR3nt: TGTGCCAGCAGGGACAGGGACCTCTCTGGAAACACCATATATTTT

d_gene: TRBD2
abundance: .
v_gene: TRBV7-2
j_gene: TRBJ2-1
CDR3aa: CASSSASGRRYNEQFF
CDR3nt: TGTGCCAGCAGCTCTGCTAGCGGGAGGCGTTACAATGAGCAGTTCTTC

d_gene: TRBD1
abundance: .
v_gene: TRBV7-9
j_gene: TRBJ1-2
CDR3aa: CASSSQGAGYGYTF
CDR3nt: TGTGCCAGCAGCTCACAGGGGGCTGGCTATGGCTACACCTTC

d_gene: .
abundance: .
v_gene: TRBV2
j_gene: TRBJ1-1
CDR3aa: CASRMTGGGAEAFF
CDR3nt: TGTGCCAGCAGGATGACCGGGGGAGGCGCTGAAGCTTTCTTT

d_gene: TRBD1
abundance: few
v_gene: TRBV30
j_gene: TRBJ1-4
CDR3aa: CAWSRDSEMEKLFF
CDR3nt: TGTGCCTGGAGTAGGGACAGTGAGATGGAAAAACTGTTTTTT

d_gene: TRBD1
abundance: .
v_gene: TRBV3-1/TRBV3-2
j_gene: TRBJ1-5
CDR3aa: CASSQEYNTGGGNQPQHF
CDR3nt: TGTGCCAGCAGCCAAGAGTACAACACAGGGGGCGGCAATCAGCCCCAGCATTTT

d_gene: TRBD1
abundance: .
v_gene: TRBV29-1
j_gene: TRBJ1-2
CDR3aa: CSGLTGEYGYTF
CDR3nt: TGCAGCGGCCTGACAGGGGAGTATGGCTACACCTTC

d_gene: .
abundance: .
v_gene: TRBV7-2
j_gene: TRBJ2-6
CDR3aa: CASSPQDRGSGANVLTF
CDR3nt: TGTGCCAGCAGCCCCCAGGACAGAGGTTCTGGGGCCAACGTCCTGACTTTC

d_gene: TRBD2
abundance: .
v_gene: TRBV6-6
j_gene: TRBJ2-7
CDR3aa: CASSGVLAAYEQYF
CDR3nt: TGTGCCAGCAGCGGGGTCCTAGCGGCCTACGAGCAGTACTTC

d_gene: TRBD2
abundance: .
v_gene: TRBV28
j_gene: TRBJ2-1
CDR3aa: CASSLGLAGAYNEQFF
CDR3nt: TGTGCCAGCAGTTTAGGACTAGCGGGCGCCTACAATGAGCAGTTCTTC

d_gene: TRBD2
abundance: .
v_gene: TRBV4-1
j_gene: TRBJ2-5
CDR3aa: CASSQELAGGPVMETQYF
CDR3nt: TGCGCCAGCAGCCAAGAACTAGCGGGGGGCCCAGTAATGGAGACCCAGTACTTC

d_gene: TRBD2
abundance: .
v_gene: TRBV5-5
j_gene: TRBJ2-3
CDR3aa: CASSLAGGSGVPTDTQYF
CDR3nt: TGTGCCAGCAGCTTGGCGGGGGGTAGCGGGGTCCCCACAGATACGCAGTATTTT

d_gene: TRBD1
abundance: .
v_gene: TRBV7-9
j_gene: TRBJ1-3
CDR3aa: CASSRTGAGNTIYF
CDR3nt: TGTGCCAGCAGCCGGACAGGGGCAGGAAACACCATATATTTT

d_gene: TRBD1
abundance: .
v_gene: TRBV7-2
j_gene: TRBJ1-2
CDR3aa: CASSRGDRGRVDLGYTF
CDR3nt: TGTGCCAGCAGCCGCGGGGACAGGGGAAGGGTGGATCTTGGCTACACCTTC

d_gene: .
abundance: .
v_gene: TRBV7-2
j_gene: TRBJ2-3
CDR3aa: CASSLAGASSDTQYF
CDR3nt: TGTGCCAGCAGCTTAGCAGGGGCGTCCTCAGATACGCAGTATTTT

d_gene: .
abundance: .
v_gene: TRBV30
j_gene: TRBJ2-1
CDR3aa: CAWSGGVGFEQFF
CDR3nt: TGTGCCTGGAGTGGGGGGGTAGGATTCGAGCAGTTCTTC

d_gene: TRBD2
abundance: .
v_gene: TRBV3-1/TRBV3-2
j_gene: TRBJ2-7
CDR3aa: CASSQAGGPHEQYF
CDR3nt: TGTGCCAGCAGCCAAGCGGGAGGGCCCCACGAGCAGTACTTC

d_gene: .
abundance: .
v_gene: TRBV19
j_gene: TRBJ1-4
CDR3aa: CASSISHQGSVGEKLFF
CDR3nt: TGTGCCAGTAGTATTTCGCATCAGGGGTCCGTCGGGGAAAAACTGTTTTTT

d_gene: TRBD2
abundance: .
v_gene: TRBV28
j_gene: TRBJ2-5
CDR3aa: CASSPGTSYTQETQYF
CDR3nt: TGTGCCAGCAGTCCGGGGACTAGCTATACCCAAGAGACCCAGTACTTC

d_gene: .
abundance: .
v_gene: TRBV6-2/TRBV6-3
j_gene: TRBJ1-5
CDR3aa: CASSYSPGYSNQPQHF
CDR3nt: TGTGCCAGCAGTTACTCCCCAGGGTATAGCAATCAGCCCCAGCATTTT

d_gene: .
abundance: .
v_gene: TRBV6-5
j_gene: TRBJ2-2
CDR3aa: CASTPEGANTGELFF
CDR3nt: TGTGCCAGCACCCCAGAGGGGGCGAACACCGGGGAGCTGTTTTTT

d_gene: TRBD2
abundance: .
v_gene: TRBV11-2
j_gene: TRBJ2-3
CDR3aa: CASSPRLAGGTDTQYF
CDR3nt: TGTGCCAGCAGCCCCCGTTTAGCGGGGGGCACAGATACGCAGTATTTT

d_gene: .
abundance: .
v_gene: TRBV14
j_gene: TRBJ2-7
CDR3aa: CASSLIGVGHEQYF
CDR3nt: TGTGCCAGCAGCCTAATCGGGGTGGGCCACGAGCAGTACTTC

d_gene: TRBD2
abundance: once
v_gene: TRBV18
j_gene: TRBJ2-1
CDR3aa: CASSPRTSGSSYNEQFF
CDR3nt: TGTGCCAGCTCACCACGGACTAGCGGGAGCTCCTACAATGAGCAGTTCTTC

d_gene: TRBD2
abundance: .
v_gene: TRBV13
j_gene: TRBJ2-5
CDR3aa: CASSLGGTSGYQETQYF
CDR3nt: TGTGCCAGCAGCTTAGGAGGGACTAGCGGGTACCAAGAGACCCAGTACTTC

d_gene: TRBD1
abundance: few
v_gene: TRBV25-1
j_gene: TRBJ1-6
CDR3aa: CASRDRGSYNSPLHF
CDR3nt: TGTGCCAGCAGGGACAGGGGCTCCTATAATTCACCCCTCCACTTT

d_gene: TRBD2
abundance: .
v_gene: TRBV4-2
j_gene: TRBJ2-4
CDR3aa: CASSPYSSGRRIGAKNIQYF
CDR3nt: TGTGCCAGCAGCCCTTACTCTAGCGGGAGAAGGATTGGGGCCAAAAACATTCAGTACTTC

d_gene: TRBD1
abundance: .
v_gene: TRBV10-3
j_gene: TRBJ2-7
CDR3aa: CASGTEPRQLYEQYF
CDR3nt: TGTGCCTCGGGGACAGAGCCCCGACAATTATACGAGCAGTACTTC

d_gene: .
abundance: .
v_gene: TRBV6-6
j_gene: TRBJ2-5
CDR3aa: CASSPRVGQYF
CDR3nt: TGTGCCAGCAGTCCGCGGGTGGGCCAGTACTTC

d_gene: .
abundance: few
v_gene: TRBV9
j_gene: TRBJ1-4
CDR3aa: CASSANPTGSNEKLFF
CDR3nt: TGTGCCAGCAGCGCAAACCCTACAGGGTCTAATGAAAAACTGTTTTTT

d_gene: .
abundance: .
v_gene: TRBV6-2/TRBV6-3
j_gene: TRBJ1-5
CDR3aa: CASSYSAGQPQHF
CDR3nt: TGTGCCAGCAGTTACTCGGCAGGGCAGCCCCAGCATTTT

d_gene: .
abundance: .
v_gene: TRBV19
j_gene: TRBJ1-5
CDR3aa: CASSPRVGPQHF
CDR3nt: TGTGCCAGTAGCCCACGGGTTGGGCCCCAGCATTTT

d_gene: TRBD1
abundance: .
v_gene: TRBV6-5
j_gene: TRBJ1-4
CDR3aa: CASSYSGGGNGEKLFF
CDR3nt: TGTGCCAGCAGTTACTCAGGGGGCGGAAACGGTGAAAAACTGTTTTTT

d_gene: .
abundance: .
v_gene: TRBV9
j_gene: TRBJ2-2
CDR3aa: CASSPRDSTGELFF
CDR3nt: TGTGCCAGCAGCCCCCGGGACTCCACCGGGGAGCTGTTTTTT

d_gene: TRBD2
abundance: .
v_gene: TRBV11-1
j_gene: TRBJ2-1
CDR3aa: CASSGTSVSEQFF
CDR3nt: TGTGCCAGCAGCGGGACTAGCGTTAGTGAGCAGTTCTTC

d_gene: TRBD1
abundance: few
v_gene: TRBV7-9
j_gene: TRBJ1-2
CDR3aa: CASSSGTGGGDGYTF
CDR3nt: TGTGCCAGCAGCTCCGGGACAGGGGGAGGTGATGGCTACACCTTC

d_gene: TRBD2
abundance: .
v_gene: TRBV6-5
j_gene: TRBJ2-3
CDR3aa: CASRLADPDTDTQYF
CDR3nt: TGTGCCAGCCGACTAGCGGATCCCGACACAGATACGCAGTATTTT

d_gene: .
abundance: .
v_gene: TRBV5-4
j_gene: TRBJ1-2
CDR3aa: CASSLGGQSYGYTF
CDR3nt: TGTGCCAGCAGCCTGGGAGGACAGAGCTATGGCTACACCTTC

d_gene: TRBD1
abundance: .
v_gene: TRBV5-5
j_gene: TRBJ1-1
CDR3aa: CASSLDRGLGMNTEAFF
CDR3nt: TGTGCCAGCAGCCTGGACAGGGGGCTAGGTATGAACACTGAAGCTTTCTTT

d_gene: .
abundance: .
v_gene: TRBV11-3
j_gene: TRBJ2-3
CDR3aa: CASSKRAGTDTQYF
CDR3nt: TGTGCCAGCAGCAAACGTGCAGGCACAGATACGCAGTATTTT

d_gene: .
abundance: .
v_gene: TRBV7-9
j_gene: TRBJ1-2
CDR3aa: CASSPAGYGYTF
CDR3nt: TGTGCCAGCAGCCCCGCAGGCTATGGCTACACCTTC

d_gene: TRBD2
abundance: .
v_gene: TRBV15
j_gene: TRBJ2-1
CDR3aa: CATSRLAGDYNEQFF
CDR3nt: TGTGCCACCAGTCGACTAGCGGGGGACTACAATGAGCAGTTCTTC

d_gene: TRBD1
abundance: .
v_gene: TRBV5-1
j_gene: TRBJ2-7
CDR3aa: CASSLEGASHEQYF
CDR3nt: TGCGCCAGCAGCTTGGAGGGGGCGTCCCACGAGCAGTACTTC

d_gene: TRBD2
abundance: .
v_gene: TRBV3-1/TRBV3-2
j_gene: TRBJ2-5
CDR3aa: CASSGLAGRETQYF
CDR3nt: TGTGCCAGCAGCGGACTAGCGGGAAGGGAGACCCAGTACTTC